This T cell receptor (beta chain) derives from a study of T-cell reconstitution after alpha-beta-depleted transplantation in children. Unique molecular identifiers were built into the TCRbeta library. MiXCR, applied by TCRdb to the PCR reads, yields one record per CDR3 protein. The sample records nearly 550,000 distinct CDR3 sequences, 15% to 20% being singletons. Germline V gene lookup returns CDR1 SQVTM and CDR2 ANQGSEA. Germline trimming cut 8 bases from V and 4 bases from J; bases unmatched to any gene: 20. The CDR3 length is 17 residues. The sample holds many counts of this clonotype. This chain uses TRBV29-1 with TRBJ2-3; 8 nucleotides agree with TRBD2. Sequenced material: PBMCs from the stem cell graft donor, taken from the stem cell graft. The sequence was collected from a human donor who donated a stem cell graft to a child with acute lymphoblastic leukemia. The CDR3 here is CSFCPGGDVKNPDTQYF. The CDR3 DNA follows: TGCAGCTTTTGTCCCGGGGGGGACGTGAAGAATCCAGATACGCAGTATTTT.